A single sample is the source of the 13 T cell receptor beta chains below, sequenced in a study of T cells in Graves' hyperthyroidism and ophthalmopathy. What was amplified from RNA transcripts were TCR beta CDR3 regions. During a first-round RT-PCR of the TCR CDR3, the HTBI primer set was used. From the multiplex PCR reads, TCRdb called clonotypes with MiXCR, one entry per CDR3 protein. The sample has about 350,000 distinct CDR3 sequences, about 18% seen once. The sample was blood. The receptors shown here come from a young woman with Graves' hyperthyroidism that later progressed to Graves' ophthalmopathy.

This clonotype was found many times. The DNA of the CDR3 is TGTGCCAGTAGTATACAGGACTGGGTTGGTGAAGCTTTCTTT. It is translated as CASSIQDWVGEAFF. This sequence joins TRBV19 and TRBJ1-1; D remains ambiguous. Trimming removed 2 bases at V and 7 bases at J, with 14 bases between. The CDR3 is 14 residues long. Germline assignment: CDR1 LNHDA and CDR2 SQIVND (reference sequence).

For this clonotype: This sequence may be a read error, since a much larger clone differs from it by one base. The DNA of the CDR3 is TGTGCCAACAGCTCCCCGGGACTAGCGGTCCTCTCCTACGAGCAGTACTTC. Its protein is CANSSPGLAVLSYEQYF. The V and J genes are TRBV7-9 and TRBJ2-7, with 11 bases lining up with TRBD2. Germline CDR1 reads SEHNR; CDR2 reads FQNEAQ (reference sequence). The CDR3 runs to 17 residues.

This clonotype has just a few counts. The chain recombines TRBV7-2 with TRBJ2-7; 7 bases agree with TRBD1. Germline-derived CDR1 and CDR2 are SGHTA and FQGNSA. The V segment lost 5 bases and the J segment 2 bases; nucleotides outside the gene matches: 12. The CDR3 spans 16 residues. The CDR3 protein is CASSLGQAVTAYEQYF. Written as DNA, the CDR3 is TGTGCCAGCAGCCTCGGACAGGCAGTTACCGCCTACGAGCAGTACTTC.

This clonotype has just a few counts. The V call is TRBV6-1, the J call TRBJ2-2, with D perhaps matching TRBD2 (6 bases). V lost 5 bases and J lost 7, with 17 bases in between. Per the germline V gene, CDR1 is MNHNS and CDR2 is SASEGT. CDR3 length: 15 amino acids. CDR3 loop: CASSRAGPGSGELFF. The CDR3 region has the DNA TGTGCCAGCAGTCGAGCAGGGCCCGGGAGCGGGGAGCTGTTTTTT.

The table lists this clonotype with many counts. V gene TRBV5-1 combines with J gene TRBJ2-7; D is unresolved. The CDR3 is 11 amino acids. Germline V lookup: CDR1 SGHRS, CDR2 YFSETQ. The V end lost 4 bases, the J end lost 7 bases, and 9 bases lay between the germline ends. This CDR3 reads CASSNDQEQYF. Here the CDR3 DNA reads TGCGCCAGCAGCAACGACCAGGAGCAGTACTTC.

V gene TRBV29-1 combines with J gene TRBJ1-1; 11 positions match TRBD1. CDR3 length equals 14 residues. CDR1 is SQVTM, CDR2 ANQGSEA, per germline. V trimming: 6 bases; J trimming: 3 bases; junction bases outside the gene matches: 6. In DNA, the CDR3 is TGCAGCGTGATAGGGACAGGGGGAGACACTGAAGCTTTCTTT. Translated: CSVIGTGGDTEAFF.

This chain links TRBV30 with TRBJ1-2; D gene ambiguous. The CDR3 contains 12 residues. CDR1 GTSNPN and CDR2 SVGIG come from the germline V gene (reference sequence). Deletions cut 4 bases from V and 4 bases from J, with 10 bases between. DNA of the CDR3: TGTGCCTGGATCCAAATAGGCTATGGCTACACCTTC. It is translated as CAWIQIGYGYTF.

For this clonotype: This could be a read error, since a much larger clone is one nucleotide away. The rearrangement links TRBV28 to TRBJ1-5; D uncertain. The CDR3 extends over 16 amino acids. Germline V gene data show CDR1 as MDHEN and CDR2 as SYDVKM. The CDR3 is CPSIPPGLNSNQPQHF. CDR3 bases: TGTCCCAGCATCCCCCCCGGACTGAATAGCAATCAGCCCCAGCATTTT.

This clonotype was detected only a few times. This sequence joins TRBV6-1 and TRBJ2-2; D gene ambiguous. The CDR3 runs 12 residues. Trimming took off 7 bases at V and 6 bases at J, with 9 bases between the two ends. Germline V gene data show CDR1 as MNHNS and CDR2 as SASEGT. The CDR3 protein is CASKQSPGELFF. The CDR3 DNA follows: TGTGCCAGCAAGCAATCCCCCGGGGAGCTGTTTTTT.

This clonotype was seen many times. As DNA, the CDR3 is TGTGCCAGCAGTCCGCGGACTAGGAATGAGCAGTTCTTC. Translation: CASSPRTRNEQFF. This rearrangement joins TRBV28 to TRBJ2-1; 7 bases align to TRBD2. The CDR3 covers 13 residues. Germline V CDR1 and CDR2: MDHEN, SYDVKM. The junction had 5 bases not matched to a gene; V was cut back by 5 bases and J by 7 bases.

This clonotype was seen at least ten times. This chain joins TRBV4-1 and TRBJ2-1; D possibly corresponds to TRBD2 (5 bases). V dropped 4 bases and J dropped 5 bases, with 15 bases sitting between them. Germline lookup yields CDR1 MGHRA and CDR2 YSYEKL. The CDR3 totals 15 residues. CDR3 DNA sequence: TGCGCCAGCAGCCCGGGATTCAGATCGGACAATGAGCAGTTCTTC. Translating gives CASSPGFRSDNEQFF.

This clonotype was seen ten or more times. V is TRBV20-1 and J is TRBJ1-5; TRBD1 matches at 7 bases. The length of the CDR3 is 14 residues. The V and J ends lost 2 bases and 10 bases, in that order; junction bases with no gene match: 11. Germline-derived CDR1 and CDR2 are DFQATT and SNEGSKA (reference sequence). The CDR3 region has the DNA TGCAGTGCTAGAACTGGGGACAGCCTCATCCCCCAGCATTTT. Amino acids: CSARTGDSLIPQHF.

This clonotype was recorded many times. The chain is built from TRBV19 and TRBJ2-1; D not certain. This CDR3 is 15 amino acids long. The V end lost 3 bases, the J end lost 4 bases, and 13 bases lay between the germline ends. Germline-derived CDR1 and CDR2 are LNHDA and SQIVND (reference sequence). In DNA, the CDR3 is TGTGCCAGTAGTATTCTCCCAGCCCAATACAATGAGCAGTTCTTC. It is translated as CASSILPAQYNEQFF.